These 3 T cell receptor beta chains were all obtained from the same sample, sequenced in a study of blood T cell repertoires in COVID-19. TCRdb's table, derived via immunoSEQ multiplex PCR, lists solely in-frame clones and lacks some. The table lists more than 250,000 clones, nearly 90% of them singletons, with roughly 1.6% in the top ten. The sequencing input was PBMCs or T cells enriched from blood (not recorded which). The source of these receptors is a woman aged 18-29 years with acute COVID-19.

The J gene is TRBJ2-1, the V gene TRBV2; 8 bases line up with TRBD1. Germline V gene sequence: CDR1 SNHLY, CDR2 FYNNEI. J lost 1 base, V lost 11 bases, and 13 bases had no gene match. The CDR3 runs to 16 residues. The CDR3 nucleotides read TGTGCCGGAAAACAGGGGGTTGGAAAATCCTACAATGAGCAGTTCTTC. It encodes CAGKQGVGKSYNEQFF.

The V and J genes are TRBV5-4 and TRBJ2-5; 7 bases match TRBD2. With 3 bases clipped from V and 1 base from J, the junction kept 15 bases outside the gene matches. The length of the CDR3 is 18 residues. The V gene's germline CDR1 is SGHNT and CDR2 YYREEE (reference sequence). CDR3 protein: CASSSRGWAAGIQETQYF. Here the CDR3 DNA reads TGTGCCAGCAGCTCCAGAGGATGGGCAGCGGGGATCCAAGAGACCCAGTACTTC.

The rearrangement links TRBV19 to TRBJ2-2, with 9 positions matching TRBD1. Germline assignment: CDR1 LNHDA and CDR2 SQIVND (reference sequence). The CDR3 totals 15 residues. With V trimmed by 9 bases and J by 1 base, 6 bases remained unmatched. The CDR3 sequence is CASEDRGGNTGELFF. The CDR3, as DNA: TGTGCCAGCGAGGACAGGGGCGGGAACACCGGGGAGCTGTTTTTT.